A single sample gave rise to the 15 T cell receptor beta chains below, sequenced in a study of blood T cell repertoires in COVID-19. The protocol was immunoSEQ multiplex PCR, while the TCRdb copy is restricted to in-frame clones and leaves out a portion. The sample contains 95,000 to 150,000 clones, nearly 90% of which appear only once. Sample: peripheral blood. These receptors came from an older woman with COVID-19, enrolled during active disease.

This clone was seen a handful of times. The rearrangement links TRBV6-5 to TRBJ2-7, with D possibly TRBD1 on 6 matching bases. This CDR3 region has 14 residues. Looked up from germline, CDR1 is MNHEY and CDR2 is SVGAGI. Trimming cost V 6 bases and J 3 bases, with 15 bases left between them. DNA for the CDR3: TGTGCCAGCAGCGACCGCTGGACAGTCTACGAGCAGTACTTC. Protein sequence: CASSDRWTVYEQYF.

This sequence joins TRBV19 and TRBJ2-5; D is possibly TRBD1 (6 bases). Trimming took off 3 bases at V and 3 bases at J, with 11 bases between the two ends. CDR1 is LNHDA, CDR2 SQIVND, per germline (reference sequence). The CDR3 covers 14 residues. The CDR3 loop is CASSIQGLEETQYF. The DNA for the CDR3 is TGTGCCAGTAGTATTCAGGGGCTCGAAGAGACCCAGTACTTC.

V is TRBV6-2 or TRBV6-3 and J is TRBJ1-5; no clear D gene. Deletions cut 0 bases from V and 5 bases from J, with 5 bases between. Germline V gene sequence: CDR1 MNHEY, CDR2 SVGEGT. The CDR3 contains 13 residues. The CDR3 sequence is CASSYSRDQPQHF. CDR3 nucleotides: TGTGCCAGCAGTTACTCGCGAGATCAGCCCCAGCATTTT.

V and J are TRBV6-4 and TRBJ2-3; D is unresolved. CDR3 length: 15 residues. Germline loops: CDR1 MRHNA, CDR2 SNTAGT. The V end was cut by 6 bases, the J end by 0 bases, with 13 bases between. CDR3 region: CASSQTRLSTDTQYF. The DNA of the CDR3 is TGTGCCAGCAGCCAGACACGGCTAAGCACAGATACGCAGTATTTT.

The rearrangement uses TRBV7-3 and TRBJ2-3, with TRBD2 matching 7 bases. The CDR3 is 18 residues long. V lost 0 bases to trimming and J lost 4 bases; unmatched junction nucleotides: 13. The germline gives CDR1 SGHTA, CDR2 FQGTGA. The CDR3 here is CASSLTPELAVVSDTQYF. The CDR3 DNA reads as TGTGCCAGCAGCTTAACCCCCGAGCTAGCGGTTGTCTCAGATACGCAGTATTTT.

The chain uses TRBV11-2 and TRBJ2-6; 14 nucleotides line up with TRBD2. Germline-derived CDR1 and CDR2 are SGHAT and FQNNGV. This CDR3 is 19 amino acids long. The ends lost 7 bases at V and 3 bases at J; junction bases unmatched: 11. Written as DNA, the CDR3 is TGTGCCAGCACCCGGGGACTAGCGGGGGAGCTATATGGGGCCAACGTCCTGACTTTC. Amino acid sequence: CASTRGLAGELYGANVLTF.

The chain combines TRBV7-2 with TRBJ1-4; 9 bases fit TRBD1. J gave up 4 bases and V 1 base, and 7 bases lay outside the gene matches. Germline V lookup: CDR1 SGHTA, CDR2 FQGNSA. The CDR3 is made up of 17 amino acids. Here the CDR3 reads CASSLDPTGGLNEKLFF. The CDR3 DNA follows: TGTGCCAGCAGCTTAGACCCCACAGGGGGCCTTAATGAAAAACTGTTTTTT.

This clone has a single count. At one end the junction does not follow the germline gene, possibly because of a read error. V usage is TRBV7-7 and J usage is TRBJ2-5; unclear D gene. Germline CDR1 and CDR2: SSHAT and FNYEAQ (reference sequence). The CDR3 length is 13 residues. The CDR3 is CASSHNDQETQYF. In DNA form, the CDR3 reads TGTGCTAGCAGCCACAATGACCAAGAGACCCAGTACTTC.

This clone was observed once. V gene TRBV3-1 (or the pseudogene TRBV3-2) combines with J gene TRBJ1-3; the match to TRBD1 covers 8 bases. The CDR3 length is 16 residues. Unmatched junction bases numbered 3, after V lost 2 bases and J lost 0 bases. Germline CDR1 is LGHDT and CDR2 is YNNKEL (reference sequence). CDR3 sequence: CASSQRTGFSGNTIYF. CDR3 coding DNA: TGTGCCAGCAGCCAACGGACAGGGTTCTCTGGAAACACCATATATTTT.

The J gene is TRBJ1-2, the V gene TRBV11-2, with D possibly TRBD1 on 5 matching bases. Trimming cost V 1 base and J 1 base, with 10 bases left between them. Looked up from germline, CDR1 is SGHAT and CDR2 is FQNNGV. The CDR3 contains 15 residues. The CDR3 protein is CASSLVDSYNYGYTF. In DNA, the CDR3 is TGTGCCAGCAGCTTAGTTGACAGTTATAACTATGGCTACACCTTC.

This chain connects TRBV19 to TRBJ2-6; 12 bases are a match to TRBD1. Trimming cost V 4 bases and J 4 bases; bases outside gene matches: 5. Looked up from germline, CDR1 is LNHDA and CDR2 is SQIVND (reference sequence). The CDR3 has 17 amino acids. The CDR3 loop reads CASSKGQGAPGANVLTF. In DNA form, the CDR3 reads TGTGCCAGTAGTAAGGGACAGGGGGCTCCCGGGGCCAACGTCCTGACTTTC.

The J gene is TRBJ2-3, the V gene TRBV4-2; 11 bases are shared with TRBD2. In germline, CDR1 is LGHNA, CDR2 YNFKEQ. J gave up 4 bases and V 1 base, and 4 bases lay outside the gene matches. This CDR3 has 16 residues. The CDR3 reads CASSQVASGGSDTQYF. The CDR3 coding sequence is TGTGCCAGCAGCCAAGTGGCTAGCGGGGGGTCAGATACGCAGTATTTT.

The gene calls are TRBV7-6 and TRBJ2-2; 7 positions match TRBD1. The CDR3 sequence is 15 residues long. Germline V gene sequence: CDR1 SGHVS, CDR2 FNYEAQ. V dropped 3 bases and J dropped 2; count of bases not matched to a gene: 3. CDR3 protein: CASSLGQLNTGELFF. Written as DNA, the CDR3 is TGTGCCAGCAGCTTGGGACAGTTAAACACCGGGGAGCTGTTTTTT.

V is TRBV20-1 and J is TRBJ1-1, with D perhaps matching TRBD1 (5 bases). The V gene lost 3 bases and the J gene lost 4 bases, with 12 bases spanning the gap. Germline CDR1 DFQATT, CDR2 SNEGSKA (reference sequence). This CDR3 contains 13 residues. The CDR3 bases are TGCAGTGCTAGTCAGGGCGTCCCCACTGAAGCTTTCTTT. Its translation: CSASQGVPTEAFF.

V gene TRBV7-6 combines with J gene TRBJ2-7; a weak D match, TRBD1 (5 bases). The germline V gene has CDR1 SGHVS and CDR2 FNYEAQ. There are 13 residues in the CDR3. V was clipped by 1 base and J by 2 bases, with 6 bases between them. The CDR3 spells CASSLETAYEQYF. Here the CDR3 DNA reads TGTGCCAGCAGCTTAGAGACAGCCTACGAGCAGTACTTC.